Shown below are 25 T cell receptor beta chains from a single sample sequenced in a study of shared clonotypes between healthy human individuals. Sequencing used immunoSEQ multiplex PCR; TCRdb keeps in-frame clones, though not all of them. Of around 2,000,000 clones listed, roughly 94% are singletons. CD45RO-negative CD8 cells positively selected for CCR7 made up the naive population, which excluded terminally differentiated effector memory CD45RA+ cells. The source material was naive CD8+ T cells sorted from blood. These receptors all come from a man between 18 and 29 years old in good health.

The chain joins TRBV6-5 to TRBJ2-3, with TRBD1 as a possible D gene (7 bases). The CDR3 totals 14 residues. The germline V gene encodes CDR1 MNHEY and CDR2 SVGAGI. V lost 7 bases and J 0 bases, leaving 11 bases between the germline ends. The CDR3 DNA reads TGTGCCAGCATGGCGGGACAGAGCACAGATACGCAGTATTTT. It is translated as CASMAGQSTDTQYF.

V gene TRBV30 combines with J gene TRBJ1-5; no firm D call. Between the trimmed V and J ends, which lost 4 bases and 4 bases, there was a span of 11 bases. The germline gives CDR1 GTSNPN, CDR2 SVGIG (reference sequence). The CDR3 runs 13 residues. The CDR3 spells CAWTTHGNQPQHF. In DNA form, the CDR3 reads TGTGCCTGGACCACTCATGGGAATCAGCCCCAGCATTTT. Using reference TRBV30 and TRBJ1-5 for the parts outside the CDR3, the full variable domain is SQTIHQWPATLVQPVGSPLSLECTVEGTSNPNLYWYRQAAGRGLQLLFYSVGIGQISSEVPQNLSASRPQDRQFILSSKKLLLSDSGFYLCAWTTHGNQPQHFGDGTRLSIL.

This chain uses TRBV9 with TRBJ2-5, with D possibly being TRBD2 (7 bases). The V end lost 4 bases, the J end lost 5 bases, and 18 bases lay between the germline ends. The CDR3 covers 15 residues. Germline CDR1 reads SGDLS; CDR2 reads YYNGEE. The CDR3 region has the DNA TGTGCCAGCAGCTCCTCAGAACAGGGAGGGGAGACCCAGTACTTC. Its translation: CASSSSEQGGETQYF.

The chain carries TRBV5-1 and TRBJ1-1; 9 bases line up with TRBD1. Germline V CDR1 and CDR2: SGHRS, YFSETQ. V shed 4 bases, J shed 6 bases, and the junction held 4 bases outside the gene matches. The CDR3 contains 13 residues. As DNA, the CDR3 is TGCGCCAGCAGCGAACAGGGGGCGCCTGAAGCTTTCTTT. It codes for CASSEQGAPEAFF.

The chain couples TRBV11-2 to TRBJ1-4; 7 bases are shared with TRBD1. The CDR3 is 17 amino acids. V dropped 4 bases and J dropped 7; count of bases not matched to a gene: 15. The germline gives CDR1 SGHAT, CDR2 FQNNGV. Written as DNA, the CDR3 is TGTGCCAGCAGCTCAGGGGCCTACAGGGGTTTCGGTGAAAAACTGTTTTTT. It yields the protein CASSSGAYRGFGEKLFF.

The gene calls are TRBV7-8 and TRBJ1-2; tentative D call: TRBD1 (6 bases). V was pared by 3 bases and J by 7 bases, with 12 bases between. This CDR3 contains 13 residues. Germline CDR1 and CDR2: SGHVS and FQNEAQ. CDR3 loop: CASSFGTFGGYTF. DNA for the CDR3: TGTGCCAGCAGCTTTGGGACATTTGGTGGCTACACCTTC.

The V gene is TRBV2, the J gene TRBJ2-7; the match to TRBD1 covers 8 bases. The V gene's germline CDR1 is SNHLY and CDR2 FYNNEI. V lost 3 bases to trimming and J lost 3 bases; unmatched junction nucleotides: 7. CDR3 size: 15 residues. CDR3 amino acids: CASSDGGQAIYEQYF. The CDR3 DNA reads as TGTGCCAGCAGTGATGGGGGACAGGCCATCTACGAGCAGTACTTC.

The chain couples TRBV4-1 to TRBJ2-7; unclear D gene. The length of the CDR3 is 15 residues. Deletions cut 0 bases from V and 3 bases from J, with 12 bases between. Germline V lookup: CDR1 MGHRA, CDR2 YSYEKL. DNA for the CDR3: TGCGCCAGCAGCCAAGAGGACGGTTTCTTCTACGAGCAGTACTTC. Its translation is CASSQEDGFFYEQYF.

The chain links TRBV19 to TRBJ1-3; D is possibly TRBD1 (5 bases). This CDR3 comprises 15 residues. V was clipped by 7 bases and J by 4 bases, with 17 bases between them. Per the germline V gene, CDR1 is LNHDA and CDR2 is SQIVND (reference sequence). CDR3 protein: CASNGDHFSGNTIYF. The CDR3 DNA follows: TGTGCCAGTAACGGGGACCACTTTTCGGGAAACACCATATATTTT.

This rearrangement joins TRBV15 to TRBJ1-2, with TRBD1 matching over 7 bases. Germline V lookup: CDR1 LNHNV, CDR2 YYDKDF (reference sequence). The CDR3 covers 16 residues. Unmatched junction bases numbered 8, after V lost 0 bases and J lost 4 bases. The CDR3 DNA follows: TGTGCCACCAGCAGAGACGGGACAGCCCTCGGCTATGGCTACACCTTC. Protein product: CATSRDGTALGYGYTF.

The V gene is TRBV5-6, the J gene TRBJ1-3; tentative D call: TRBD1 (5 bases). V was cut by 4 bases and J by 2 bases, with 10 bases left in between. Per the germline V gene, CDR1 is SGHDT and CDR2 is YYEEEE. The CDR3 runs 14 residues. The CDR3 DNA reads TGTGCCAGCAGCCTAGGGGAAGCTGGAAACACCATATATTTT. Protein sequence: CASSLGEAGNTIYF. Together with reference TRBV5-6 and TRBJ1-3, the CDR3 gives the full variable domain: DAGVTQSPTHLIKTRGQQVTLRCSPKSGHDTVSWYQQALGQGPQFIFQYYEEEERQRGNFPDRFSGHQFPNYSSELNVNALLLGDSALYLCASSLGEAGNTIYFGEGSWLTVV.

This clone was counted only a few times. J is TRBJ2-7 and V is TRBV10-3; 11 bases align to TRBD2. The ends lost 6 bases at V and 4 bases at J; junction bases unmatched: 8. The CDR3 extends over 15 amino acids. CDR1 and CDR2 (germline): ENHRY, SYGVKD. The CDR3 nucleotides are TGTGCCATCAGCACTACTAGCGGGAGTCCGTACGAGCAGTACTTC. Encoded protein: CAISTTSGSPYEQYF.

This chain joins TRBV7-8 and TRBJ2-7, with D tentatively TRBD2 (5 bases). Germline V gene data show CDR1 as SGHVS and CDR2 as FQNEAQ. V was trimmed by 4 bases and J by 3 bases, leaving 7 bases between them. This CDR3 has 12 amino acids. The CDR3 loop reads CASSSRVYEQYF. In nucleotides, the CDR3 is TGTGCCAGCAGCTCGAGGGTCTACGAGCAGTACTTC.

CDR3 region: CASSQETEGLITDTQYF. CDR3 in DNA: TGTGCCAGCAGCCAAGAGACAGAGGGACTTATCACAGATACGCAGTATTTT. The chain has TRBV4-2 and TRBJ2-3, with D perhaps TRBD2 (6 bases). V lost 0 bases, J lost 2 bases, and 15 bases lay in between. Germline values: CDR1 LGHNA, CDR2 YNFKEQ. CDR3 length equals 17 residues.

Worth noting for this clone: The sample has other DNA sequences that encode this CDR3 too. In DNA form, the CDR3 reads TGTGCCAGCAGCTTAGTGGGAGTTGAAGCTTTCTTT. It codes for CASSLVGVEAFF. This chain links TRBV7-9 with TRBJ1-1; D is ambiguous. This CDR3 has 12 amino acids. V dropped 1 base and J dropped 7 bases, with 7 bases sitting between them. CDR1 SEHNR and CDR2 FQNEAQ come from the germline V gene (reference sequence).

The chain employs TRBV29-1 and TRBJ1-6; 7 bases fit TRBD1. Losses at the gene ends were 5 bases for V and 7 bases for J; bases not matched to a gene: 8. Germline CDR1 reads SQVTM; CDR2 reads ANQGSEA. The CDR3 contains 14 residues. The CDR3 DNA reads as TGCAGCGTTAGTATCCAGGGGGGAAATTCACCCCTCCACTTT. This gives the protein CSVSIQGGNSPLHF.

This chain uses TRBV18 with TRBJ2-7; D gene unclear. The V gene lost 2 bases and the J gene lost 7 bases, with 15 bases spanning the gap. Germline CDR1 reads KGHSH; CDR2 reads LQKENI. The CDR3 covers 14 residues. The CDR3 DNA sequence: TGTGCCAGCTCACCAGGGCTGTATAACGATGAGCAGTACTTC. Protein: CASSPGLYNDEQYF.

The rearrangement uses TRBV7-9 and TRBJ2-5; 10 bases align to TRBD2. CDR3 length equals 17 residues. Trimming cost V 5 bases and J 2 bases; bases outside gene matches: 11. Germline CDR1 SEHNR, CDR2 FQNEAQ (reference sequence). CDR3 nucleotides: TGTGCCAGCAGCCCATTTGGCAGCGGGGGGGAGCAAGAGACCCAGTACTTC. Encoded protein: CASSPFGSGGEQETQYF.

The rearrangement links TRBV4-1 to TRBJ2-7; D may correspond to TRBD1 or TRBD2 (5 bases each). CDR1 MGHRA and CDR2 YSYEKL come from the germline V gene. Trimming shortened V by 1 base and J by 2 bases, and 15 bases separated the two germline ends. The length of the CDR3 is 16 residues. CDR3 sequence (DNA): TGCGCCAGCAGCCAAGCCGGGGCGGTTGGGGCCTACGAGCAGTACTTC. It codes for CASSQAGAVGAYEQYF.

This chain connects TRBV5-8 to TRBJ2-7; D might be TRBD1 or TRBD2, each matching 6 bases. CDR1 and CDR2 from the germline V gene are SGHTS and YDEGEE. The CDR3 is made up of 13 amino acids. The V gene lost 4 bases and the J gene lost 3 bases, with 11 bases spanning the gap. DNA of the CDR3: TGTGCCAGCAGCGGGGGGCCGGGCTACGAGCAGTACTTC. It translates to CASSGGPGYEQYF.

The chain couples TRBV9 to TRBJ2-5; 8 bases map to TRBD1. Unmatched junction bases numbered 6, after V lost 4 bases and J lost 1 base. The germline CDR1 and CDR2 sequences are SGDLS and YYNGEE. This CDR3 comprises 15 residues. CDR3 coding DNA: TGTGCCAGCAGCCGCCGGGACAGGACCCAAGAGACCCAGTACTTC. As protein: CASSRRDRTQETQYF.

The gene calls are TRBV6-5 and TRBJ1-1, with TRBD1 as a possible D gene (5 bases). V lost 6 bases and J lost 0, with 14 bases in between. The CDR3 spans 15 residues. The germline V gene has CDR1 MNHEY and CDR2 SVGAGI. The chain's CDR3 is CASSLGGVMNTEAFF. CDR3 DNA sequence: TGTGCCAGCAGCCTCGGGGGGGTCATGAACACTGAAGCTTTCTTT.

The genes are TRBV2 and TRBJ2-7, with 11 bases fitting TRBD1. The ends lost 10 bases at V and 5 bases at J; junction bases unmatched: 10. This CDR3 is built from 14 residues. Germline V gives CDR1 SNHLY, CDR2 FYNNEI. CDR3 loop: CATQDRGRGNEQYF. The CDR3 DNA follows: TGTGCCACTCAGGACAGGGGGCGTGGAAACGAGCAGTACTTC.

This sequence joins TRBV7-2 and TRBJ2-1; unclear D gene. Germline CDR1 SGHTA, CDR2 FQGNSA. Trimming took 7 bases from V and 7 from J, leaving 17 bases between them. CDR3 size: 14 residues. The CDR3 DNA is TGTGCCAGCACCATAGGAAGTTGGCCGAATGAGCAGTTCTTC. This encodes CASTIGSWPNEQFF.

This sequence joins TRBV30 and TRBJ1-2, with D possibly matching TRBD1 (6 bases). CDR1 and CDR2 (germline): GTSNPN, SVGIG (reference sequence). The ends were cut back, 4 bases at V and 2 bases at J, with 17 bases in the middle. The CDR3 contains 15 residues. The CDR3 DNA sequence: TGTGCCTGGACTCACAGGGAAGGGGCCAACTATGGCTACACCTTC. This encodes CAWTHREGANYGYTF.